This T cell receptor beta chain was identified during a study of blood T cell repertoires in COVID-19. Overall study context: Spain, Italy and the United States supplied samples that represented acute and convalescent COVID-19.

Cohorts were assigned according to the clinical history that participants reported. Cohort 3 donors counted as recovered after two negative PCRs, clearance, or resolved symptoms. As originally analysed: Reference gene primers were amplified, and this amplification served to estimate nucleated cell counts. Profiling relied on immunoSEQ multiplex PCR, and the TCRdb table lists in-frame clones only, not all of them. V and J calls and clone size follow that table, whereas D and trimming were derived from the DNA. Among 320,000 or so clones listed, roughly nine tenths were seen once. Unmatched junction bases numbered 4, after V lost 0 bases and J lost 5 bases. This CDR3 has 15 residues. CDR1 LNHNV and CDR2 YYDKDF come from the germline V gene (reference sequence).

The gene calls are TRBV15 and TRBJ2-5; 9 bases align to TRBD1. Sample: PBMCs or T cells enriched from blood (not recorded which). This TCR was recovered from a woman in her thirties who had recovered from COVID-19. The CDR3 spells CATSREGQGTETQYF. CDR3 in DNA: TGTGCCACCAGCAGAGAGGGACAGGGAACGGAGACCCAGTACTTC.